This T cell receptor beta chain emerged from a study of T-cell memory formation after mild COVID-19. Germline CDR1 reads LNHNV; CDR2 reads YYDKDF (reference sequence). This CDR3 contains 14 residues. Between the trimmed V and J ends, which lost 5 bases and 6 bases, there was a span of 13 bases. General study findings and limits: Second-wave clones with a day 37 peak had unconfirmed SARS-CoV-2 specificity. That cross-reactive memory joined was suggested by some responding clones appearing in pre-infection memory.

Constant-segment-primed 5'RACE gave TCR alpha and TCR beta cDNA libraries with sample barcodes and UMIs. A single record per CDR3 protein comes from TCRdb applying MiXCR to the 5' RACE reads. In the table there are around 260,000 distinct CDR3 sequences, about 16% of which are singletons. A word on this clonotype: Its target is unknown.

Sequencing was performed on PBMCs or a T cell subset sorted from them (not recorded which). The clonotype originates from a man between 18 and 35 years old who had mild COVID-19 (a few samples of this study predate the infection). Cell type and time point are not known. The V and J genes are TRBV15 and TRBJ2-2; maybe TRBD2 (5 bases). CDR3: CATSARGESGELFF. CDR3 in DNA: TGTGCCACCAGCGCCCGGGGAGAGTCCGGGGAGCTGTTTTTT.